The rows below give T cell receptor beta chains drawn from one sample of a study of CD8+CD57+ T cells in acquired aplastic anemia. Each CDR3 protein gets one entry after TCRdb re-called the reads with MiXCR. The sample yields some 200,000 distinct CDR3 sequences, roughly 35% seen once. The specimen sequenced was sorted CD4+, CD8+, or CD8+CD57+ T cells (not recorded which) from PBMCs. These receptors originate from a human donor in good health, serving as a control. CDR3s include the opening cysteine and the closing phenylalanine or tryptophan. D genes are given only for firm matches. Size tells how often a clone was seen (once, few, many) or the class of an expanded clone, and some rows leave it out.

D,J,size,V,DNA,CDR3
NA,TRBJ1-2,many,TRBV4-1,TGCGCCAGCAGCCAAGGGACGGCCCTCTATGGCTACACCTTC,CASSQGTALYGYTF
NA,TRBJ2-2,NA,TRBV9,TGTGCCAGCAGCCGGCTCCCCGGGGAGCTGTTTTTT,CASSRLPGELFF
NA,TRBJ1-1,NA,TRBV12-3/TRBV12-4,TGTGCCAGCAGTCTAGGACAGCCCCCTGTGGGAGCTTTCTTT,CASSLGQPPVGAFF
NA,TRBJ2-7,NA,TRBV15,TGTGCCACCAGCAGCGTAGCCGGGACCCAGGAGCAGTACTTC,CATSSVAGTQEQYF
TRBD1,TRBJ1-2,many,TRBV6-1,TGTGCCAGCACGGGACAGGGCAATCTAGGCTATGGCTACACCTTC,CASTGQGNLGYGYTF
NA,TRBJ2-5,few,TRBV7-3,TGTGCCAGCAGTGAGTACGGGGGAGAGACCCAGTACTTC,CASSEYGGETQYF
NA,TRBJ2-7,NA,TRBV18,TGTGCCAGCCCACTCGAACAGGATCTCTACGAGCAGTACTTC,CASPLEQDLYEQYF
TRBD1,TRBJ1-2,once,TRBV29-1,TGCAGTCTGGGACAGGGATCCTATGGCTACACCTTC,CSLGQGSYGYTF
NA,TRBJ2-7,many,TRBV29-1,TGCAGCGTTGAAGTCCGGTCCTACGAGCAGTACTTC,CSVEVRSYEQYF
TRBD1,TRBJ2-7,NA,TRBV7-2,TGTGCCAGCTTGGGACAGCCTTCCTACGAGCAGTACTTC,CASLGQPSYEQYF
NA,TRBJ1-2,NA,TRBV2,TGTGCCAGCAGTGAAGGGGCAGGGTCTAAGTATGGCTACACCTTC,CASSEGAGSKYGYTF
TRBD1,TRBJ1-2,NA,TRBV6-1,TGTGCCAGCGGAACAGGGGCCCTTAACTATGGCTACACCTTC,CASGTGALNYGYTF
NA,TRBJ1-1,NA,TRBV12-3/TRBV12-4,TGTGCCAGCAGCCCCCAGGTTAGCGACACTGAAGCTTTCTTT,CASSPQVSDTEAFF
NA,TRBJ1-2,few,TRBV7-2,TGTGCCAGCAGCCCCGGGCCGGGGGGTGAGTACTATGGCTACACCTTC,CASSPGPGGEYYGYTF
TRBD1,TRBJ1-5,many,TRBV12-3/TRBV12-4,TGTGCCAGCAGGGGGACAGGCAATCAGCCCCAGCATTTT,CASRGTGNQPQHF
NA,TRBJ1-1,NA,TRBV3-1,TGTGCCAGCAGCCAAGATGGTAGGGTGGTGAACACTGAAGCTTTCTTT,CASSQDGRVVNTEAFF
NA,TRBJ1-2,NA,TRBV29-1,TGCAGCGTTGAACAGGGCGATGGCTACACCTTC,CSVEQGDGYTF
TRBD2,TRBJ2-2,NA,TRBV10-3,TGTGCCACCAGTGAGAGCGGGGGCACCGGGGAGCTGTTTTTT,CATSESGGTGELFF
TRBD2,TRBJ2-7,few,TRBV6-1,TGTGCCAGCAGAAAGAGAGCGGGGCTCCTCCTTAAAGACTACGAGCAGTACTTC,CASRKRAGLLLKDYEQYF
NA,TRBJ2-1,NA,TRBV9,TGTGCCAGCAGTCTACTTAGCTTTTACAATGAGCAGTTCTTC,CASSLLSFYNEQFF
NA,TRBJ1-1,few,TRBV28,TGTGCCAGCAGAGCCGGGGGCCCGAACACTGAAGCTTTCTTT,CASRAGGPNTEAFF
TRBD1,TRBJ2-2,many,TRBV19,TGTGCCAGTAGTCCTTGGACAGGGGCAGTCGGGGAGCTGTTTTTT,CASSPWTGAVGELFF
NA,TRBJ2-3,once,TRBV29-1,TGCAGCGTTGTCGGAGGGCCAGGCACAGATACGCAGTATTTT,CSVVGGPGTDTQYF
TRBD2,TRBJ2-5,many,TRBV24-1,TGTGCCACCAGTGGGGGACTAGCGGGAGAATGGGGAGAGACCCAGTACTTC,CATSGGLAGEWGETQYF
TRBD1,TRBJ1-2,NA,TRBV10-3,TGTGCCAGCAGTTACTCAGACAGGGGGCTGGGGGGCTACACCTTC,CASSYSDRGLGGYTF
TRBD1,TRBJ1-1,few,TRBV3-1,TGTGCCAGCAGCCACAGCGACAGGGCGAACACTGAAGCTTTCTTT,CASSHSDRANTEAFF
NA,TRBJ2-5,NA,TRBV9,TGTGCCAGCAGCCCTCACGGGGCGCTCCAAGAGACCCAGTACTTC,CASSPHGALQETQYF
NA,TRBJ1-4,NA,TRBV30,TGTGCCTGGAGTTGGGGCGCAACTAATGAAAAACTGTTTTTT,CAWSWGATNEKLFF
TRBD1,TRBJ1-2,NA,TRBV2,TGTGCCAGCTCAAAACTCCGGGACAGAAATGGCTACACCTTC,CASSKLRDRNGYTF
NA,TRBJ1-2,many,TRBV29-1,TGCAGCGTTGAGGGGGACCGGAACTATGGCTACACCTTC,CSVEGDRNYGYTF
NA,TRBJ1-1,many,TRBV7-9,TGTGCCAGCAGCTTAGCGGACGCCACGTACGGGAAAGCTTTCTTT,CASSLADATYGKAFF
NA,TRBJ1-2,many,TRBV9,TGTGCCAGCAGCGCTCGACAGACGCCCGGCTACACCTTC,CASSARQTPGYTF
NA,TRBJ1-4,NA,TRBV29-1,TGCAGCGTCTTGATTCTTGAAAAACTGTTTTTT,CSVLILEKLFF
TRBD2,TRBJ2-7,many,TRBV6-1,TGTGCCAGCACCACGCGGGGGTCGACCTCCTACGAGCAGTACTTC,CASTTRGSTSYEQYF
NA,TRBJ1-1,NA,TRBV5-1,TGCGCCAGCAGCTCCCCGAATCTCTTGCATACTGAAGCTTTCTTT,CASSSPNLLHTEAFF
TRBD1,TRBJ2-3,NA,TRBV11-3,TGTGCCAGCAGCCCACAGGGGGGAGATACGCAGTATTTT,CASSPQGGDTQYF
NA,TRBJ1-3,many,TRBV7-8,TGTGCCAGCAGCCAAACAGGGGGAAACACCATATATTTT,CASSQTGGNTIYF
TRBD2,TRBJ2-6,few,TRBV5-1,TGCGCCAGCAGCCCGGGGGTAGCGGGAGTAGGGGCCAACGTCCTGACTTTC,CASSPGVAGVGANVLTF
TRBD1,TRBJ2-7,NA,TRBV7-9,TGTGCCAGCAGCTTAGACAGGGGGTTGAGCGAGCAGTACTTC,CASSLDRGLSEQYF
TRBD2,TRBJ2-7,few,TRBV30,TGTGCCTGGAGTGTCGGACTAGCGGCCGGCTACGAGCAGTACTTC,CAWSVGLAAGYEQYF
TRBD1,TRBJ1-6,many,TRBV15,TGTGCCACCAGCAGAGATTTTTCTTGGCGACAGGGGGCTTCACCCCTCCACTTT,CATSRDFSWRQGASPLHF
TRBD1,TRBJ2-7,few,TRBV7-9,TGTGCCAGCAGCTTAGGGCAGGGGGACTACGAGCAGTACTTC,CASSLGQGDYEQYF
TRBD1,TRBJ1-1,many,TRBV7-2,TGTGCCAGCAGCCCTAGCGGGGAGACAGGGTACACTGAAGCTTTCTTT,CASSPSGETGYTEAFF
NA,TRBJ2-7,NA,TRBV10-3,TGTGCCATCAGGACAGAGACCTACGAGCAGTACTTC,CAIRTETYEQYF
NA,TRBJ1-2,few,TRBV29-1,TGCAGCGTTGAAGATCCAAGGGCTAGAGGGGAGGGTCGTGGCTACACCTTC,CSVEDPRARGEGRGYTF
TRBD1,TRBJ1-1,many,TRBV29-1,TGCAGCGGGACAGGGGGGTGGGGTATGAACACTGAAGCTTTCTTT,CSGTGGWGMNTEAFF